In its sample, the clone carrying this TCR beta chain was seen many times. Out of unsorted whole blood came the blood RNA, and germline DNA was extracted as well. Peripheral blood, around 4 milliliters, was collected prior to surgery. This specimen belongs to a study of tumor-infiltrating lymphocytes in primary liver carcinoma. TCR beta cDNA was prepared out of 500 ng total RNA by means of a constant-region primer. Three nested multiplex PCR rounds, a slightly modified ARM-PCR, produced the libraries for TCR beta. TRBV1-TRBV30 forward primers paired with a C-beta reverse primer were used in the first two PCR rounds, which ran around 10 cycles each. TCRdb reanalysed the multiplex PCR reads using MiXCR and keeps one entry per CDR3 protein. The sample has about 330,000 distinct CDR3 sequences, almost 65% seen once. Trimming pared 6 bases from V and 8 bases from J, leaving 11 bases between. Germline values: CDR1 MNHEY, CDR2 SVGAGI. The CDR3 loop spans 13 amino acids.

The sequencing input was peripheral blood. This chain uses TRBV6-5 with TRBJ1-6; D not certain. This TCR was sampled from a man aged 40-49 years with primary liver carcinoma and hepatitis B virus infection. The DNA for the CDR3 is TGTGCCAGCAGAGGAACTGGAGATTCACCCCTCCACTTT. Translating gives CASRGTGDSPLHF.